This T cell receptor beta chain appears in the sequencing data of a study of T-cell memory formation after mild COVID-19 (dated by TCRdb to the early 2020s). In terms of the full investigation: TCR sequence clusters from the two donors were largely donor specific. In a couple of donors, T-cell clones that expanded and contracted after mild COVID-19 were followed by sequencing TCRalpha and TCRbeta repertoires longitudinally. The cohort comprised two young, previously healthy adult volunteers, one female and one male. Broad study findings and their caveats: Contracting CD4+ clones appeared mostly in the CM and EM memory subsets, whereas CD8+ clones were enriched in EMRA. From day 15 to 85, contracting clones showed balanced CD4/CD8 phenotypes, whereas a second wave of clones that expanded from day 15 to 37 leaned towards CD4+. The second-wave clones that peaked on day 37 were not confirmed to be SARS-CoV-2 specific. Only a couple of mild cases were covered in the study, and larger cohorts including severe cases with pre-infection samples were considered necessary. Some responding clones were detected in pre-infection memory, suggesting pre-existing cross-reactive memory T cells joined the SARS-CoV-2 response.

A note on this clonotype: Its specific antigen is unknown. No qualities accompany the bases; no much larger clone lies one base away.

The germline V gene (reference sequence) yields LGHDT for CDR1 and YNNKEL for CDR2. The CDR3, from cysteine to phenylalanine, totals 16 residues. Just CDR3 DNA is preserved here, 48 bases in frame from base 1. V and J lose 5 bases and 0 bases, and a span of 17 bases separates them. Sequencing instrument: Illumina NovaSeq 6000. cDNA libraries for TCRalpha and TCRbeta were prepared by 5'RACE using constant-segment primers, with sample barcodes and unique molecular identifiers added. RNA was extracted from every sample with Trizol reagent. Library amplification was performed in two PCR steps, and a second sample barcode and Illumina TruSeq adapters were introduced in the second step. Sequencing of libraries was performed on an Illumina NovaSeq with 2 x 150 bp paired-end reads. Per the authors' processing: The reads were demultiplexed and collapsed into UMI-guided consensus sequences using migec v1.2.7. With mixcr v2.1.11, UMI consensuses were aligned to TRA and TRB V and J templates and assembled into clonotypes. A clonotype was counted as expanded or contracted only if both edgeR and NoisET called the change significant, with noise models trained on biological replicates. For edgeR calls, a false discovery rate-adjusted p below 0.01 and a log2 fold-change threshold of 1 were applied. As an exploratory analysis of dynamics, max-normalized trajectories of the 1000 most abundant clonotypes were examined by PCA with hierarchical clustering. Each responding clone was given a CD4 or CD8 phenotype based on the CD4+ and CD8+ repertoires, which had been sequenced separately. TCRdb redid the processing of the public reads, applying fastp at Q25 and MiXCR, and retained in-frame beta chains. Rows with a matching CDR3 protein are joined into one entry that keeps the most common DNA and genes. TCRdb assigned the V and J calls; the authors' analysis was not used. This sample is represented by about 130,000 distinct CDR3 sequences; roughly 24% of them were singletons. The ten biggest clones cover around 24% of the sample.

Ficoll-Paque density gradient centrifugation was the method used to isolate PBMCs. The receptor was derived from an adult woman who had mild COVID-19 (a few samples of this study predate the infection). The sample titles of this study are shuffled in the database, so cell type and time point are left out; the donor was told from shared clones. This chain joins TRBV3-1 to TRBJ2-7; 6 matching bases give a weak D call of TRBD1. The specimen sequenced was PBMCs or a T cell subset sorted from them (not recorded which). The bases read TGTGCCAGCAGCTTTTCAGGCACAGGGCCCTCCTACGAGCAGTACTTC. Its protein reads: CASSFSGTGPSYEQYF.